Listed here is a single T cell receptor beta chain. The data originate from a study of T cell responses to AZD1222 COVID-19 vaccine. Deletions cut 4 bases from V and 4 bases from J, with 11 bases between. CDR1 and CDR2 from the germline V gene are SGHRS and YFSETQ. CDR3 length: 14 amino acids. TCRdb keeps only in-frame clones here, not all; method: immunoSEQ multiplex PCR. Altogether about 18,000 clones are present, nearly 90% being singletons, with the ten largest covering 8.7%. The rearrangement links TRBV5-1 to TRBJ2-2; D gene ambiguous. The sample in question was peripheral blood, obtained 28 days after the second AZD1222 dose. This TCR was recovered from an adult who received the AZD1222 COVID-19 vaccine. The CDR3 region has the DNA TGCGCCAGCAGCACTGCCCCAGCCACCGGGGAGCTGTTTTTT. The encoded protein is CASSTAPATGELFF. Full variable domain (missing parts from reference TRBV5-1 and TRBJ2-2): KAGVTQTPRYLIKTRGQQVTLSCSPISGHRSVSWYQQTPGQGLQFLFEYFSETQRNKGNFPGRFSGRQFSNSRSEMNVSTLELGDSALYLCASSTAPATGELFFGEGSRLTVL.